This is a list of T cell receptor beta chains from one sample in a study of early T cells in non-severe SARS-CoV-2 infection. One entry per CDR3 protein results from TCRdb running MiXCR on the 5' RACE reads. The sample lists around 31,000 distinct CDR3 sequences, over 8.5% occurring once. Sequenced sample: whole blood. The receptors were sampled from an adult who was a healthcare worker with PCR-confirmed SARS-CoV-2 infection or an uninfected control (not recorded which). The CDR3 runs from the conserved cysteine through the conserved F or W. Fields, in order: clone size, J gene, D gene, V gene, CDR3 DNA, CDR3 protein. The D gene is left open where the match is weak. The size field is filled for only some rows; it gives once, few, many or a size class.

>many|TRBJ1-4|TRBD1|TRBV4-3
TGCGCCAGCAGTTCCGGGACAGGGGATGAAAAACTGTTTTTT
CASSSGTGDEKLFF
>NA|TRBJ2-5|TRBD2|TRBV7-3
TGTGCCAGCAGCTTAACCTCAGCGGGGGGCCAAGAGACCCAGTACTTC
CASSLTSAGGQETQYF
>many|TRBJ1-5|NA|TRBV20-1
TGCAGTGCTAGAGCCCTGGACAATCAGCCCCAGCATTTT
CSARALDNQPQHF
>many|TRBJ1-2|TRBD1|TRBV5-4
TGTGCCAGCAGCTTGCCTGGTCAGGGGGTTGACTATGGCTACACCTTC
CASSLPGQGVDYGYTF
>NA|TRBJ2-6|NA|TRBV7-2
TGTGCCAGCAGCTTAGTAGGACAGAGCTACTCTGGGGCCAACGTCCTGACTTTC
CASSLVGQSYSGANVLTF
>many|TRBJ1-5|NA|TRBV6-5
TGTGCCAGCAGTTACTATGGGGGGGCCAGCAAAGGACCCCAGCATTTT
CASSYYGGASKGPQHF
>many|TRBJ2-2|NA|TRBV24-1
TGTGCCACCAGCGATAAACCAGGAGCCGGGGAGCTGTTTTTT
CATSDKPGAGELFF
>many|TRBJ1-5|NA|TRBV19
TGTGCCAGTAGCCTGGCCGGGCTGAGGGAAGGAAGCAATCAGCCCCAGCATTTT
CASSLAGLREGSNQPQHF
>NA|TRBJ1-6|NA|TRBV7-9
TGTGCCAGCAGACAACCGACAGATAATTCACCCCTCCACTTT
CASRQPTDNSPLHF
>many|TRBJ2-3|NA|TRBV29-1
TGCAGCGTTGATAGCTCGGGAATAGATACGCAGTATTTT
CSVDSSGIDTQYF
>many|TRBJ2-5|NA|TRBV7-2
TGTGCCAGCAGCGATAGCGGCGGGTACCAAGAGACCCAGTACTTC
CASSDSGGYQETQYF
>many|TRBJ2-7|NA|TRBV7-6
TGTGCCAGCACTTCCAGGGACCGAGTGTACTTC
CASTSRDRVYF
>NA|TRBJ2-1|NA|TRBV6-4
TGTGCCAGCAGTATAGACGGGTACCTTTCCAATGAGCAGTTCTTC
CASSIDGYLSNEQFF
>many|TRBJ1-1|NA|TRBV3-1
TGTGCCAGCAGCCAAGTGAGATCAGGGACTGAAGCTTTCTTT
CASSQVRSGTEAFF
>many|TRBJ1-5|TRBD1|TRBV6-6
TGTGCCAGCAGTTACCAGGGACAGAACAATCAGCCCCAGCATTTT
CASSYQGQNNQPQHF
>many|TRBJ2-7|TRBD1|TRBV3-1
TGTGCCAGCAGCCGAGACAGGGGCCACGAGCAGTACTTC
CASSRDRGHEQYF
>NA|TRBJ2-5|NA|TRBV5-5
TGTGCCAGCAGCTTGCTTGGGGGGAGAGAGACCCAGTACTTC
CASSLLGGRETQYF
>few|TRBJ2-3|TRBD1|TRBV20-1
TGCAGTGCTAGTTTACAGGGGGCAGCAGATACGCAGTATTTT
CSASLQGAADTQYF
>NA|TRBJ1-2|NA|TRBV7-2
TGTGCCAGCAGCTTAGATCGAGGCTACACCTTC
CASSLDRGYTF
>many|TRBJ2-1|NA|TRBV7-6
TGTGCCAGCAGCCCCACCGGGACATTCGACAATGAGCAGTTCTTC
CASSPTGTFDNEQFF
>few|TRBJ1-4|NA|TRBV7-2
TGTGCCAGCAGCTTAAGTTATGCAACTAATGAAAAACTGTTTTTT
CASSLSYATNEKLFF
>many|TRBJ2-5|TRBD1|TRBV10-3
TGTGCCATCAGCCGGACAGGGGGCGGAGAGACCCAGTACTTC
CAISRTGGGETQYF
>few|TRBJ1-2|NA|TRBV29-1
TGCAGCGTTGAAGATCGACAGCATGGCTACACCTTC
CSVEDRQHGYTF
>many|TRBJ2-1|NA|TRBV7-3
TGTGCCACCTCTCGTGGATATGAGCAGTTCTTC
CATSRGYEQFF
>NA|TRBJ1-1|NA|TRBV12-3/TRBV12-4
TGTGCCAGCAGTCTCCGGGGGGGTTTAACTTTCTTT
CASSLRGGLTFF
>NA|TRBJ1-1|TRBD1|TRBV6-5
TGTGCCAGCAGGGGACAGGGAGAGGCTTTCTTT
CASRGQGEAFF
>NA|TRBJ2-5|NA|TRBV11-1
TGTGCCAGCAGCTTAGCTCAGCAAGAGACCCAGTACTTC
CASSLAQQETQYF
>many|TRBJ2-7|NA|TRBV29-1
TGCAGCGTTGTACAGGGAGCCGAGCAGTACTTC
CSVVQGAEQYF